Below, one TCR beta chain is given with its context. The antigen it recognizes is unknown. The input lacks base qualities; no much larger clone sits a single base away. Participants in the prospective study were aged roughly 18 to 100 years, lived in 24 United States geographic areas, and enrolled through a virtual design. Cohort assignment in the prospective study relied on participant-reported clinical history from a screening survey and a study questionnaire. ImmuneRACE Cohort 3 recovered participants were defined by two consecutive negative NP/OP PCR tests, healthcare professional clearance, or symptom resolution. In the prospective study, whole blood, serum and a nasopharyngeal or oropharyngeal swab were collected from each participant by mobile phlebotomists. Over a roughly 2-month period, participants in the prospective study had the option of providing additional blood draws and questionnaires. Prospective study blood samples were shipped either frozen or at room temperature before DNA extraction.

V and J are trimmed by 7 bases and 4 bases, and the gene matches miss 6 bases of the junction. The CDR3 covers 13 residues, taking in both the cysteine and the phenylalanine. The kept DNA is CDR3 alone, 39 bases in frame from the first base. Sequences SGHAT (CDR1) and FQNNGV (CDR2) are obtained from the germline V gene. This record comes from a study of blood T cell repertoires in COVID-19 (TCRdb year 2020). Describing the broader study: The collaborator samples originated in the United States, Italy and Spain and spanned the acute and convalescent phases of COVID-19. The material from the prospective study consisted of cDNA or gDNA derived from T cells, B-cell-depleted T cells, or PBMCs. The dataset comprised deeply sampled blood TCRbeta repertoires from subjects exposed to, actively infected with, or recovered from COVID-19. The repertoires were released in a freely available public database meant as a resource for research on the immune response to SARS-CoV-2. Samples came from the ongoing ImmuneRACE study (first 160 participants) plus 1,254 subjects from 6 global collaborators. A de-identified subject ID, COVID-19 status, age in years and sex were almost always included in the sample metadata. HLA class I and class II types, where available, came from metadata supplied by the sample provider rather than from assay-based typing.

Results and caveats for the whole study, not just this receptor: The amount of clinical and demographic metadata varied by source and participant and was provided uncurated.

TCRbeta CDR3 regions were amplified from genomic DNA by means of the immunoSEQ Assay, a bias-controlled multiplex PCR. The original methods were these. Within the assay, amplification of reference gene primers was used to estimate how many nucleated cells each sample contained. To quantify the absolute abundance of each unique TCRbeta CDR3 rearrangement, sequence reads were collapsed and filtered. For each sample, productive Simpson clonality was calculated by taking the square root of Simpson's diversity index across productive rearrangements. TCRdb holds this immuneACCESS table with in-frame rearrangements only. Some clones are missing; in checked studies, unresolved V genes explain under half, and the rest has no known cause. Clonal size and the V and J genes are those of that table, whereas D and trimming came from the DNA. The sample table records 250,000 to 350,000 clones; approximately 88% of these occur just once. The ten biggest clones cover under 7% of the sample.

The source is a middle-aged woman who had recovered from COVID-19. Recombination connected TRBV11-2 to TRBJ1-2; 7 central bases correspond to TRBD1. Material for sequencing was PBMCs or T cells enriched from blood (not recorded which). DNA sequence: TGTGCCAGCACTCCGGGACAGTCCTATGGCTACACCTTC. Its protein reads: CASTPGQSYGYTF.